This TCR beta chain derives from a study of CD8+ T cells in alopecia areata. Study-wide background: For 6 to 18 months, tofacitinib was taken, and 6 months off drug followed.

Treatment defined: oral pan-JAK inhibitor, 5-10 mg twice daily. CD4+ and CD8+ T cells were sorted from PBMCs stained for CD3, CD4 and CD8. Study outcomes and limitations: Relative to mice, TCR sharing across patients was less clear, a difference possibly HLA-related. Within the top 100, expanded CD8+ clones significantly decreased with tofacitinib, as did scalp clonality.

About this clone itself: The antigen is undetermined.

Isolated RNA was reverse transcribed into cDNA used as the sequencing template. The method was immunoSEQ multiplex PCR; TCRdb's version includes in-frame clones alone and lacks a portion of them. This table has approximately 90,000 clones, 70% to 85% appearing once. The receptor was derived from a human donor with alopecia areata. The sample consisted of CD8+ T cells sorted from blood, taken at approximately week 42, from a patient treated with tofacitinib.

In DNA, the CDR3 is TGTGCCAGCAGCCCACGCGTGGGTGAAGCTTTCTTT. Translated: CASSPRVGEAFF. This chain uses TRBV25-1 with TRBJ1-1; no definite D call. The CDR3 length is 12 residues. V shed 6 bases and J shed 7 bases, with 12 bases lying between them. Germline lookup yields CDR1 MGHDK and CDR2 SYGVNS.